The present T cell receptor beta chain was sequenced within a study of Ad26.COV2.S vaccination and SARS-CoV-2 variants. The overall study: Donor got 5x10^10 or 1x10^11 viral particles of Ad26.COV2.S. Regarding the study as a whole: Vaccine and placebo recipients had similar non-spike TCR breadth.

The treatment: roughly 20 received Ad26.COV2.S at low or high dose, single or two shots; about 5 received placebo; per-sample allocation not given. Material that was analyzed had been drawn on day 63 after the first vaccine or placebo injection. V was shortened by 1 base and J by 5 bases, with 12 bases between the two germline ends. This CDR3 is 15 amino acids long. The V gene's germline CDR1 is SGHTA and CDR2 FQGNSA. Repertoires were generated with immunoSEQ multiplex PCR, while TCRdb's copy carries only in-frame clones and drops some. The repertoire consists of around 320,000 clones, with around four fifths occurring once and the leading ten covering around 2%. This clone appeared a few times. Its antigen is as yet unknown.

The chain has TRBV7-2 and TRBJ1-5; a weak D match, TRBD1 (5 bases). The material sequenced was peripheral blood, taken in a trial of Ad26.COV2.S vaccine versus placebo. This clonotype originated in a person aged 18 to 59 who received the Ad26.COV2.S COVID-19 vaccine or a placebo. The CDR3 sequence: CASSLEGRGDQPQHF. The CDR3 DNA reads TGTGCCAGCAGCTTAGAGGGCAGAGGGGATCAGCCCCAGCATTTT.